A selection of T cell receptor beta chains follows, all from one sample in a study of identical twins. From the 5' RACE reads, TCRdb called clonotypes with MiXCR, one entry per CDR3 protein. The data hold some 250,000 distinct CDR3 sequences, with under 8.5% observed a single time. These data also formed part of another study, on T cells expressing NK-cell markers.

Sequenced input: CD8+ T cells sorted from blood. These receptors were collected from a woman younger than 35 in good health. Each CDR3 is given with its conserved first and last residue. A D gene is named only where the DNA matches it firmly. Not every row has a clone size; where given, it reads once, few, many or a size class.

J | size | V | D | CDR3 | DNA
TRBJ2-1 | few | TRBV29-1 | TRBD2 | CSVEASGAYNEQFF | TGCAGCGTTGAGGCTAGCGGGGCATACAATGAGCAGTTCTTC
TRBJ1-1 | - | TRBV11-2 | - | CASRSAGLSSTEAFF | TGTGCCAGCAGGTCGGCTGGGCTTTCAAGCACTGAAGCTTTCTTT
TRBJ2-2 | - | TRBV27 | - | CASSFYGIAGELFF | TGTGCCAGCAGTTTTTATGGGATCGCCGGGGAGCTGTTTTTT
TRBJ2-6 | few | TRBV25-1 | - | CASSEGGRPNSGANVLTF | TGTGCCAGCAGTGAGGGGGGCAGGCCCAACTCTGGGGCCAACGTCCTGACTTTC
TRBJ1-2 | many | TRBV6-1 | - | CASSPGQPTDYYGYTF | TGTGCCAGCAGTCCGGGACAACCGACTGATTACTATGGCTACACCTTC
TRBJ1-3 | - | TRBV9 | - | CASSVGGLFSGNTIYF | TGTGCCAGCAGCGTCGGGGGACTCTTCTCTGGAAACACCATATATTTT
TRBJ2-4 | many | TRBV9 | - | CASSVDVGDAKNIQYF | TGTGCCAGCAGCGTAGATGTGGGAGATGCCAAAAACATTCAGTACTTC
TRBJ1-1 | few | TRBV6-5 | TRBD1 | CASSSHGTDVKTEAFF | TGTGCCAGCAGTTCCCACGGGACAGACGTTAAAACTGAAGCTTTCTTT
TRBJ2-1 | - | TRBV2 | - | CASSVRGDEQFF | TGTGCCAGCAGTGTTCGAGGGGATGAGCAGTTCTTC
TRBJ2-2 | many | TRBV11-2 | - | CASSLDKGTDLTGELFF | TGTGCCAGCAGCTTAGATAAAGGGACCGATCTCACCGGGGAGCTGTTTTTT
TRBJ1-5 | many | TRBV12-3/TRBV12-4 | - | CASSAGIFGNQPQHF | TGTGCCAGCAGTGCAGGGATTTTTGGCAATCAGCCCCAGCATTTT
TRBJ2-3 | - | TRBV18 | TRBD2 | CASSHAAGGPTDTQYF | TGTGCCAGCTCCCATGCAGCGGGGGGGCCGACAGATACGCAGTATTTT
TRBJ2-3 | few | TRBV7-3 | - | CASSLTGKVDTQYF | TGTGCCAGCAGCTTAACGGGGAAGGTAGATACGCAGTATTTT
TRBJ2-5 | many | TRBV5-1 | TRBD2 | CASRLAGGVGEQETQYF | TGCGCCAGCAGACTAGCGGGGGGCGTAGGCGAGCAAGAGACCCAGTACTTC
TRBJ2-7 | few | TRBV4-3 | - | CASSQDRRGGEQYF | TGCGCCAGCAGCCAAGATCGTAGGGGCGGCGAGCAGTACTTC
TRBJ2-1 | - | TRBV27 | - | CASRAEVSSYNEQFF | TGTGCCAGCAGGGCCGAGGTCAGCTCCTACAATGAGCAGTTCTTC
TRBJ2-7 | few | TRBV14 | - | CASSLFNEQYF | TGTGCCAGCAGCCTTTTCAACGAGCAGTACTTC
TRBJ2-7 | - | TRBV6-1 | - | CASTPAEEVSHEQYF | TGTGCCAGCACCCCAGCCGAGGAGGTGTCCCACGAGCAGTACTTC
TRBJ2-7 | many | TRBV5-6 | - | CASSLSAYPIEQYF | TGTGCCAGCAGCTTGTCGGCTTACCCCATCGAGCAGTACTTC
TRBJ2-7 | many | TRBV6-5 | - | CASSSGTVAYEQYF | TGTGCCAGCAGTTCCGGGACGGTGGCCTACGAGCAGTACTTC
TRBJ2-7 | few | TRBV12-3/TRBV12-4 | - | CASSWTANYEQYF | TGTGCCAGCAGCTGGACAGCCAACTACGAGCAGTACTTC
TRBJ2-5 | many | TRBV2 | - | CASTPYRNQETQYF | TGTGCCAGCACCCCATACAGGAACCAAGAGACCCAGTACTTC
TRBJ1-1 | few | TRBV19 | - | CASSDGVGSNTEAFF | TGTGCCAGTAGTGACGGTGTTGGGTCGAACACTGAAGCTTTCTTT
TRBJ1-2 | many | TRBV14 | TRBD1 | CASSQGQGKGYTF | TGTGCCAGCAGCCAGGGACAGGGTAAAGGCTACACCTTC
TRBJ2-5 | - | TRBV3-1 | - | CASSQWTTSPLTQYF | TGTGCCAGCAGCCAATGGACTACCTCCCCGTTGACCCAGTACTTC
TRBJ2-7 | few | TRBV25-1 | - | CASNSGFGYEQYF | TGTGCCAGCAATAGTGGGTTTGGGTACGAGCAGTACTTC
TRBJ2-3 | few | TRBV13 | TRBD2 | CASSFPTSGSTDTQYF | TGTGCCAGCAGCTTCCCCACTAGCGGAAGCACAGATACGCAGTATTTT
TRBJ2-1 | - | TRBV20-1 | - | CSARVRFVGNEQFF | TGCAGTGCTAGAGTTAGGTTCGTCGGCAATGAGCAGTTCTTC
TRBJ1-2 | few | TRBV20-1 | - | CSARDRANYGYTF | TGCAGTGCTAGAGATCGAGCTAACTATGGCTACACCTTC
TRBJ1-1 | - | TRBV7-9 | TRBD1 | CASSSRTGQRNTEAFF | TGTGCCAGCAGCTCCCGGACAGGGCAAAGGAACACTGAAGCTTTCTTT
TRBJ2-6 | few | TRBV25-1 | TRBD1 | CARIGQEFSGANVLTF | TGTGCCAGGATCGGACAGGAGTTCTCTGGGGCCAACGTCCTGACTTTC
TRBJ1-1 | - | TRBV7-9 | - | CASSTKANRVDGAFF | TGTGCCAGCAGCACGAAGGCAAACAGGGTAGACGGAGCTTTCTTT
TRBJ2-1 | few | TRBV4-3 | TRBD2 | CASSQTGTRFTDEQFF | TGCGCCAGCAGCCAGACCGGGACTAGGTTTACGGATGAGCAGTTCTTC
TRBJ2-7 | few | TRBV6-1 | - | CASSPGGPTYEQYF | TGTGCCAGCAGTCCCGGGGGACCGACCTACGAGCAGTACTTC
TRBJ1-5 | few | TRBV6-1 | - | CASSESGGGYQPQHF | TGTGCCAGCAGTGAAAGCGGGGGGGGCTATCAGCCCCAGCATTTT
TRBJ2-6 | many | TRBV7-9 | - | CASSPQSGANVLTF | TGTGCCAGCAGCCCTCAATCTGGGGCCAACGTCCTGACTTTC
TRBJ2-3 | many | TRBV12-3/TRBV12-4 | TRBD2 | CASSSSGGVTDTQYF | TGTGCCAGCAGTTCTAGCGGGGGAGTAACAGATACGCAGTATTTT
TRBJ2-7 | - | TRBV5-1 | - | CASRWATYGYEQYF | TGCGCCAGCAGGTGGGCCACCTATGGCTACGAGCAGTACTTC
TRBJ2-1 | - | TRBV27 | - | CASSFTAWNEQFF | TGTGCCAGCAGTTTTACAGCGTGGAATGAGCAGTTCTTC
TRBJ2-4 | few | TRBV30 | TRBD2 | CAWSPSGSFAKNIQYF | TGTGCCTGGAGCCCCAGCGGGAGTTTCGCCAAAAACATTCAGTACTTC
TRBJ2-1 | many | TRBV11-1 | TRBD2 | CASSFPTSGDEPSSYNEQFF | TGTGCCAGCAGCTTTCCTACTAGCGGGGATGAACCCAGCTCCTACAATGAGCAGTTCTTC
TRBJ2-1 | many | TRBV4-3 | TRBD1 | CASSQPGTELYNEQFF | TGCGCCAGCAGCCAACCCGGGACAGAGCTCTACAATGAGCAGTTCTTC
TRBJ2-3 | few | TRBV20-1 | - | CSAYIIVTDTQYF | TGCAGTGCTTACATAATAGTCACAGATACGCAGTATTTT
TRBJ2-3 | many | TRBV5-1 | - | CASTYTDTQYF | TGCGCCAGCACCTACACAGATACGCAGTATTTT
TRBJ2-7 | - | TRBV12-3/TRBV12-4 | - | CASSFASPEQYF | TGTGCCAGCAGTTTCGCTAGTCCCGAGCAGTACTTC
TRBJ2-4 | few | TRBV6-2/TRBV6-3 | TRBD2 | CASSYPHTGTSGLAKNIQYF | TGTGCCAGCAGTTACCCACACACCGGGACTAGCGGGTTAGCCAAAAACATTCAGTACTTC
TRBJ2-1 | many | TRBV27 | - | CASSFNLGLTYNEQFF | TGTGCCAGCAGTTTTAACTTAGGACTAACTTACAATGAGCAGTTCTTC
TRBJ2-5 | large | TRBV6-4 | TRBD2 | CASSATRLAGDETQYF | TGTGCCAGCAGTGCCACGCGACTAGCGGGAGACGAGACCCAGTACTTC
TRBJ2-5 | - | TRBV7-9 | - | CASSPPTDGGGETQYF | TGTGCCAGCAGCCCTCCGACGGACGGGGGAGGAGAGACCCAGTACTTC
TRBJ2-1 | - | TRBV29-1 | TRBD2 | CSVEGATGTSGSRPYGEQFF | TGCAGCGTTGAAGGGGCTACCGGGACTAGCGGGAGCCGACCGTACGGTGAGCAGTTCTTC